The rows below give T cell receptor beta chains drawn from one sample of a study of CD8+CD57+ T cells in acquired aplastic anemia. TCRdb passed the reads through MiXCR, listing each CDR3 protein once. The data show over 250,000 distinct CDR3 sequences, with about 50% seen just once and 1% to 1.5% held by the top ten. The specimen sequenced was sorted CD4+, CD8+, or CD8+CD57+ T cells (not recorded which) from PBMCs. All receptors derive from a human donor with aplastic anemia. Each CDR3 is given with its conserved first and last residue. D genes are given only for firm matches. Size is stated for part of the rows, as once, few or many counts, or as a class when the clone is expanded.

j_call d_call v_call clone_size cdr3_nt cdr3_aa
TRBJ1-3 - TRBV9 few TGTGCCAGCAGCCCCCTACAGGGAGGGACTGGAAACACCATATATTTT CASSPLQGGTGNTIYF
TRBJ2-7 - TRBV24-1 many TGTGCCACCAGTGACCGAGGATACGAGCAGTACTTC CATSDRGYEQYF
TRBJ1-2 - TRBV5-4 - TGTGCCAGCAGACGACAGGATCGGAATGGCTACACCTTC CASRRQDRNGYTF
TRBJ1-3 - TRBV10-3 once TGTGCCATCAGTGGATTAGCGGGGGGGAGCTCTGGAAACACCATATATTTT CAISGLAGGSSGNTIYF
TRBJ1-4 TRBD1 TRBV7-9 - TGTGCCAGCAGCTTAGCCCGGACAGGCCAAACGGAAAAACTGTTTTTT CASSLARTGQTEKLFF
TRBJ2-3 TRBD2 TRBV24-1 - TGTGCCACCGCAGATAGACTAGCGGGAGATACGCAGTATTTT CATADRLAGDTQYF
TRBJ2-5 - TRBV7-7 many TGTGCCAGCAGCTTAGGCCAGACCCAAGAGACCCAGTACTTC CASSLGQTQETQYF
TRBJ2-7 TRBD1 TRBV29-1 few TGCAGCGGGACAGGGGTTGGGCACGAGCAGTACTTC CSGTGVGHEQYF
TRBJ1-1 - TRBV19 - TGTGCCAGTAGTAGCCGGACGGTAGTGAACACTGAAGCTTTCTTT CASSSRTVVNTEAFF
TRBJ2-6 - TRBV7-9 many TGTGCCAGTCTCCCAACTGGGGCCAACGTCCTGACTTTC CASLPTGANVLTF
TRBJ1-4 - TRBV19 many TGTGCCAGTAGCCAAGACCTGGTCGGGGAAAAACTGTTTTTT CASSQDLVGEKLFF
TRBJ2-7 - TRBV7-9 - TGTGCCAGCAGCTTAGGTAGTAACGAGCAGTACTTC CASSLGSNEQYF
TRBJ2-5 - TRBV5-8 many TGTGCCAGCAGTCAGTACCAAGAGACCCAGTACTTC CASSQYQETQYF
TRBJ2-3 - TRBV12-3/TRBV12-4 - TGTGCCAGCAGTTTCCAGACACCTGTCACAGATACGCAGTATTTT CASSFQTPVTDTQYF
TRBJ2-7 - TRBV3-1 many TGTGCCAGCAGCCAAGAGTCTAGGGGTGAGCAGTACTTC CASSQESRGEQYF
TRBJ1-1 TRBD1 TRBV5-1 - TGCGCCAGCAGCGAGGGACAGGGTGGGATGAACACTGAAGCTTTCTTT CASSEGQGGMNTEAFF
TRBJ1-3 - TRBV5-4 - TGTGCCAGCAGCTTGGCACGGGCGGGATACACCATATATTTT CASSLARAGYTIYF
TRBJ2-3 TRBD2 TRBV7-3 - TGTGCCAGCAGCTTCCAAGCGGGAGGATCAGATACGCAGTATTTT CASSFQAGGSDTQYF
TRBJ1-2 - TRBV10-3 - TGTGCCATCAGTGAGGTAGAGCGGTGGGAAAACTATGGCTACACCTTC CAISEVERWENYGYTF
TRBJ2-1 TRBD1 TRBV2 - TGTGCCAGTGACAGGGTTATAGGCGGTGAGCAGTTCTTC CASDRVIGGEQFF
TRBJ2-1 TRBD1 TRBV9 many TGTGCCAGCAGCGTTGGACAGGAGGCCTACAATGAGCAGTTCTTC CASSVGQEAYNEQFF
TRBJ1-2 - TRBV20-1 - TGCAGTGCTAGACCGACAGCCTCTGGAAACACCTTC CSARPTASGNTF
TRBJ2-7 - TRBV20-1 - TGCAGTGCTAGCCTAGGAGGTCCGGGAATCTACGAGCAGTACTTC CSASLGGPGIYEQYF
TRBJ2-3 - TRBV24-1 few TGTGCCACCAGTGATGAGGACACCACAGATACGCAGTATTTT CATSDEDTTDTQYF
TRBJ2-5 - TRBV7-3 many TGTGCCAGCAGCTTAGGGCGTAGGGAAAGGGAGACCCAGTACTTC CASSLGRRERETQYF
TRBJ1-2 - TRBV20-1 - TGCAGCGCTTCATCGGGGGATTCTGGCTACACCTTC CSASSGDSGYTF
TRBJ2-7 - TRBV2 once TGTGCCAGCAGTGACAGGGCGTCGTATGTCGAGCAGTACTTC CASSDRASYVEQYF
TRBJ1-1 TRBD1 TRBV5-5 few TGCGCCAGCAGCTCAACAGGGGTGGGAGCTGAAGCTTTCTTT CASSSTGVGAEAFF
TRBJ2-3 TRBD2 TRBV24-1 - TGTGCCACCAGTGATTTGTGTCGACTAGCGGGAGGAAGCACAGATACGCAGTATTTT CATSDLCRLAGGSTDTQYF
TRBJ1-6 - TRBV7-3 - TGTGCCAGCAGCTCGCAGCCTGATTCACCCCTCCACTTT CASSSQPDSPLHF
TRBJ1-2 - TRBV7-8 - TGTGCCAGCAGCTCCGTCCGGGCCCATACTGGCTACACCTTC CASSSVRAHTGYTF
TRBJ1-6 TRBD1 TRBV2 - TGTGCCAGCAGTCCACAGGGGGCGAAGGATTCACCCCTCCACTTT CASSPQGAKDSPLHF
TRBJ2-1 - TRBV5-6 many TGTGCCAGCAGCTTGACCGGGGGAAGATACAATGAGCAGTTCTTC CASSLTGGRYNEQFF
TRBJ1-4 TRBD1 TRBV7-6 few TGTGCCAGCAGCTCCGTTTTACGGACAGGGGACGAAAAACTGTTTTTT CASSSVLRTGDEKLFF
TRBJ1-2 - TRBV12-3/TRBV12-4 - TGTGCCAGCAAAGAGGGCGGGACACTTTTC CASKEGGTLF
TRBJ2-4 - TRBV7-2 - TGTGCCAGCAGCTTAGTCCCTGGACCCGAGCGATGGCAGTACTTC CASSLVPGPERWQYF
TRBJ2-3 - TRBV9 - TGTGCCAGCAGCGTTGAACTAGCCTTTGGCACAGATACGCAGTATTTT CASSVELAFGTDTQYF
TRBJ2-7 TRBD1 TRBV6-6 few TGTGCCAGCAGTTACCGGGACAGGGACGAGCAGTACTTC CASSYRDRDEQYF
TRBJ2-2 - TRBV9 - TGTGCCAGCACCGAAGGGGAGCTGTTTTTT CASTEGELFF
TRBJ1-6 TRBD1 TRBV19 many TGTGCCAGTAGTAGGTCCGGACAGGATTCTTCACCCCTCCACTTT CASSRSGQDSSPLHF
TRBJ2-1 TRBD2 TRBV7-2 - TGTGCCAGCAGCTTAAGCGGGAGGGCCCCATCCTTC CASSLSGRAPSF